This T cell receptor beta chain originates from a study of T cells after yellow fever vaccination. J gave up 5 bases and V 6 bases, and 10 bases lay outside the gene matches. This CDR3 region has 15 residues. Germline lookup yields CDR1 MDHEN and CDR2 SYDVKM. The study's findings and limits: Of the clonotypes, a small share occurred in both CD4 and CD8 compartments. Most clones from primary vaccination resurfaced after the booster (about 95% CD4, over 85% CD8). Any FACS-sorted repertoire could hold abundant clonotypes that contaminate it from the bulk population.

TCR cDNA, made by 5'RACE template switching, carried an added universal primer site and UMIs. TCRdb fed the 5' RACE reads into MiXCR, producing one record per CDR3 protein. The sample carries around 500,000 distinct CDR3 sequences, 20% to 25% recorded once. In regard to this clonotype: The antigen is undetermined.

The chain links TRBV28 to TRBJ2-1; TRBD1 aligns across 7 bases. The sequencing used PBMCs, collected about 21 days after the first yellow fever vaccination. The receptor was derived from a young man who received the YFV17D yellow fever vaccine. CDR3 residues: CASRTGTALHNEQFF. For the CDR3, the DNA is TGTGCCAGCAGGACCGGGACAGCCCTGCACAATGAGCAGTTCTTC.